This paragraph covers one T cell receptor beta chain sequence. The antigen is not known. This sample is part of a study of CD8+ T cells in alopecia areata. Study-wide points: Possibly because of HLA-related factors, TCR sharing was less clear across patients than in mice.

Treatment denoted: oral pan-JAK inhibitor, 5-10 mg twice daily. Isolated RNA was reverse transcribed into cDNA used as the sequencing template. Using immunoSEQ multiplex PCR, the repertoire was profiled, and TCRdb retains in-frame clones only, with some absent. In the table there are 150,000 to 200,000 clones, about three fifths of which are singletons. The sample in question was CD4+ T cells sorted from blood, obtained at week 24, from a patient treated with tofacitinib. The clonotype originates from a human donor with alopecia areata.

CDR3 nucleotides: TGTGCCTGGAGTGTACGCCAATGGAAGCAAGGACAGGGGGCCCTTTCTGGGGCCAACGTCCTGACTTTC. Amino acid sequence: CAWSVRQWKQGQGALSGANVLTF. The V gene is TRBV30, the J gene TRBJ2-6, with TRBD1 matching over 11 bases. The ends lost 0 bases at V and 1 base at J; junction bases unmatched: 20. In germline, CDR1 is GTSNPN, CDR2 SVGIG (reference sequence). This CDR3 has 23 amino acids.